What follows are 25 T cell receptor beta chains derived from one specimen sequenced in a study of long-term antiretroviral therapy in people with HIV. At survey level, the immunoSEQ assay was run in its v3.0 version. The protocol was immunoSEQ multiplex PCR, while the TCRdb copy is restricted to in-frame clones and leaves out a portion. The data hold around 20,000 clones, with around 81% observed a single time. The input for sequencing was unsorted PBMCs, taken 0.1 years before starting antiretroviral therapy. The receptor set was obtained from a middle-aged man with HIV.

This clone is medium-sized in the sample. The chain recombines TRBV10-3 with TRBJ1-2; perhaps TRBD1 as D (6 bases). Germline-derived CDR1 and CDR2 are ENHRY and SYGVKD. The CDR3 has 13 amino acids. Between the trimmed V and J ends, which lost 5 bases and 10 bases, there was a span of 17 bases. For the CDR3, the DNA is TGTGCCATCAGTTTGTCGGACTCAGGGGACTACACCTTC. Its protein product is CAISLSDSGDYTF.

The CDR3 nucleotides read TGTGCCATCAGTGAGCGGGCGGGAGGGCCCGGTGAGCAGTTCTTC. Translation gives CAISERAGGPGEQFF. The V call is TRBV10-3, the J call TRBJ2-1, with 9 bases that match TRBD2. CDR1 and CDR2 (germline): ENHRY, SYGVKD. The CDR3 has 15 residues. V lost 2 bases, J lost 9 bases, and 8 bases stayed unmatched.

V gene TRBV28 combines with J gene TRBJ2-7, with D perhaps TRBD2 (6 bases). Germline CDR1 reads MDHEN; CDR2 reads SYDVKM. V lost 6 bases and J 5 bases, leaving 23 bases between the germline ends. The length of the CDR3 is 16 residues. This CDR3 reads CASRTPGPLAHDEQYF. The CDR3 bases are TGTGCCAGCAGGACCCCGGGCCCGCTAGCGCACGACGAGCAGTACTTC.

Comment on this clone: An end of the junction differs from the germline gene, which may be a read error. The gene calls are TRBV11-2 and TRBJ1-5; 8 bases line up with TRBD1. The CDR3 extends over 15 amino acids. CDR1 is SGHAT, CDR2 FQNNGV, per germline. The CDR3 sequence is CANSIRTGRNQPQHF. CDR3 coding DNA: TGTGCCAACAGCATACGGACAGGGCGCAATCAGCCCCAGCATTTT.

V usage is TRBV27 and J usage is TRBJ2-3; D is undetermined. Trimming removed 5 bases from V and 4 bases from J, with 13 bases in between. The CDR3 loop spans 14 amino acids. Germline CDR1 MNHEY, CDR2 SMNVEV (reference sequence). The CDR3 sequence: CASSTAFKPDTQYF. CDR3 nucleotide sequence: TGTGCCAGCAGTACCGCCTTCAAACCAGATACGCAGTATTTT.

V and J are TRBV5-8 and TRBJ1-2, with 8 bases lining up with TRBD1. CDR3 size: 13 residues. Germline values: CDR1 SGHTS, CDR2 YDEGEE. J gave up 4 bases and V 6 bases, and 5 bases lay outside the gene matches. CDR3 region: CASTRDRSYGYTF. CDR3 coding DNA: TGTGCCAGCACCAGGGACAGGTCCTATGGCTACACCTTC.

The J gene is TRBJ1-1, the V gene TRBV14; TRBD1 is a possible D gene (6 bases). CDR1 is SGHDN and CDR2 is FVKESK in the germline V gene. The CDR3 is 16 residues long. V dropped 7 bases and J dropped 3 bases, with 21 bases sitting between them. CDR3 region: CASNLWVRGRHTEAFF. The CDR3 DNA is TGTGCCAGCAACCTATGGGTCCGGGGGCGTCACACTGAAGCTTTCTTT.

V and J are TRBV5-3 and TRBJ1-5, with a tentative D call TRBD1 (5 bases). TRBV5-3 is an ORF, with its function uncertain. The V gene lost 0 bases and the J gene lost 1 base, with 11 bases spanning the gap. The CDR3 is 16 residues long. The CDR3 region has the DNA TGTGCCAGAAGCTTGGTGGGGGACCAGAGCAATCAGCCCCAGCATTTT. It is translated as CARSLVGDQSNQPQHF.

The chain couples TRBV6-6 to TRBJ2-7, with 10 bases identical to TRBD2. Germline V lookup: CDR1 MNHNY, CDR2 SVGAGI (reference sequence). The CDR3 totals 14 residues. V shed 5 bases and J 7 bases; nucleotides not matched to a gene: 8. Written as DNA, the CDR3 is TGTGCCAGCAGTAACTTAGCGGGAGGCCGAGAGCAGTACTTC. Residues: CASSNLAGGREQYF.

V usage is TRBV5-1 and J usage is TRBJ2-1; 9 positions match TRBD2. Trimming at V came to 4 bases and at J to 3 bases, leaving 11 bases not matched to a gene. This CDR3 spans 17 amino acids. Looked up from germline, CDR1 is SGHRS and CDR2 is YFSETQ. The CDR3 is CASSRGVAGASYNEQFF. CDR3 nucleotide sequence: TGCGCCAGCAGCCGGGGAGTAGCGGGGGCAAGCTACAATGAGCAGTTCTTC.

The chain uses TRBV14 and TRBJ1-1; TRBD1 matches at 8 bases. Germline trimming cut 1 base from V and 7 bases from J; bases unmatched to any gene: 2. The CDR3 length is 13 residues. Germline values: CDR1 SGHDN, CDR2 FVKESK. Written as DNA, the CDR3 is TGTGCCAGCAGCCAAGGACAGGGGATTGAAGCTTTCTTT. Amino acid sequence: CASSQGQGIEAFF.

V and J are TRBV5-4 and TRBJ1-1; D possibly corresponds to TRBD1 (5 bases). Between the trimmed V and J ends, which lost 1 base and 3 bases, there was a span of 13 bases. There are 15 residues in the CDR3. Germline V gene sequence: CDR1 SGHNT, CDR2 YYREEE (reference sequence). CDR3 in DNA: TGTGCCAGCAGCTTGCCAAACCAGGGCCACACTGAAGCTTTCTTT. As protein: CASSLPNQGHTEAFF.

This chain joins TRBV5-5 and TRBJ1-2; a possible D gene is TRBD1 (6 bases). Per the germline V gene, CDR1 is SGHKS and CDR2 is YYEKEE (reference sequence). The CDR3 has 12 residues. V lost 4 bases, J lost 8 bases, and 12 bases lay in between. CDR3: CASSRGAGGYTF. The CDR3 DNA is TGTGCCAGCAGCAGGGGGGCGGGAGGCTACACCTTC.

This clone was seen a few times. The genes are TRBV28 and TRBJ2-7; D might be TRBD1 (5 bases). CDR1 MDHEN and CDR2 SYDVKM come from the germline V gene. The CDR3 sequence is 15 residues long. The V end lost 6 bases, the J end lost 2 bases, and 17 bases lay between the germline ends. The DNA for the CDR3 is TGTGCCAGCAGCAACCGTATGACAGTCCCCTACGAGCAGTACTTC. Residues: CASSNRMTVPYEQYF.

The chain couples TRBV4-1 to TRBJ2-3, with TRBD2 matching over 8 bases. The CDR3 contains 17 residues. V was clipped by 1 base and J by 11 bases; unmatched bases: 17. Germline CDR1 is MGHRA and CDR2 is YSYEKL. In DNA, the CDR3 is TGCGCCAGCAGCCAAGGGGCCGGGGGAATAGAAGCGGGGGAGCAGTATTTT. It specifies CASSQGAGGIEAGEQYF.

V usage is TRBV9 and J usage is TRBJ1-1, with TRBD1 as a possible D gene (6 bases). Germline assignment: CDR1 SGDLS and CDR2 YYNGEE. V dropped 0 bases and J dropped 0 bases, with 12 bases sitting between them. This CDR3 has 16 amino acids. The chain's CDR3 is CASSVEQGGMNTEAFF. For the CDR3, the DNA is TGTGCCAGCAGCGTAGAACAGGGAGGGATGAACACTGAAGCTTTCTTT.

This rearrangement joins TRBV7-6 to TRBJ1-2, with 9 nucleotides matching TRBD1. Germline V gene data show CDR1 as SGHVS and CDR2 as FNYEAQ. The CDR3 sequence is 13 residues long. The trim removed 3 bases at V and 7 bases at J, leaving 3 bases unmatched. The CDR3 coding sequence is TGTGCCAGCAGCTTTAACAGGGGGCTTGGCTACACCTTC. It yields the protein CASSFNRGLGYTF.

This chain links TRBV28 with TRBJ2-5; D is tentatively TRBD1 or TRBD2 (6 bases each). CDR1 MDHEN and CDR2 SYDVKM come from the germline V gene. This CDR3 is built from 14 residues. Between the trimmed V and J ends, which lost 8 bases and 0 bases, there was a span of 13 bases. CDR3 sequence: CASVRGGYQETQYF. DNA for the CDR3: TGTGCCAGCGTCAGAGGGGGGTACCAAGAGACCCAGTACTTC.

The chain is built from TRBV28 and TRBJ1-1, with unresolved D. Germline V gives CDR1 MDHEN, CDR2 SYDVKM. Deletions cut 8 bases from V and 1 base from J, with 5 bases between. This CDR3 spans 11 amino acids. The CDR3 is CASVRNTEAFF. The CDR3 coding sequence is TGTGCCAGCGTTCGGAACACTGAAGCTTTCTTT.

The chain uses TRBV5-5 and TRBJ2-5; 7 bases agree with TRBD1. Germline lookup yields CDR1 SGHKS and CDR2 YYEKEE (reference sequence). CDR3 length equals 17 residues. Trimming at V came to 4 bases and at J to 0 bases, leaving 12 bases not matched to a gene. CDR3 DNA: TGTGCCAGCAGCCCAGGGGTCGGGACAGCGCACCAAGAGACCCAGTACTTC. Translation gives CASSPGVGTAHQETQYF.

This clone was observed once. The chain links TRBV29-1 to TRBJ1-1, with 7 bases aligning to TRBD1. The J segment lost 5 bases and the V segment lost 4 bases, leaving 7 bases of the junction unmatched. This CDR3 is built from 13 residues. The germline CDR1 and CDR2 sequences are SQVTM and ANQGSEA. Written as DNA, the CDR3 is TGCAGCGTTGCCCACAGGGGCCTGACTGAAGCTTTCTTT. It encodes CSVAHRGLTEAFF.

The CDR3 bases are TGCAGCGCCGGACAGAACACCGGGGAGCTGTTTTTT. This gives the protein CSAGQNTGELFF. The genes are TRBV29-1 and TRBJ2-2; D is possibly TRBD1 (5 bases). V lost 7 bases and J 1 base, leaving 7 bases between the germline ends. The germline CDR1 and CDR2 sequences are SQVTM and ANQGSEA. This CDR3 is 12 amino acids long.

This chain joins TRBV6-5 and TRBJ2-5; D not certain. Trimming left V 3 bases short and J 1 base short, with 9 bases between. This CDR3 contains 14 residues. Germline V gene sequence: CDR1 MNHEY, CDR2 SVGAGI. CDR3 DNA sequence: TGTGCCAGCAGTTATCTCCAGACCCAAGAGACCCAGTACTTC. It yields the protein CASSYLQTQETQYF.

The chain couples TRBV5-6 to TRBJ2-5; D is perhaps TRBD1 or TRBD2 (5 bases each). V was shortened by 0 bases and J by 4 bases, with 13 bases between the two germline ends. CDR1 and CDR2 from the germline V gene are SGHDT and YYEEEE. The CDR3 is 15 amino acids. The CDR3 DNA follows: TGTGCCAGCAGCTTGGACAGGTTTGGAGGAGAGACCCAGTACTTC. Protein product: CASSLDRFGGETQYF.

This chain joins TRBV6-6 and TRBJ2-6; 12 nucleotides line up with TRBD1. The CDR3 is 16 amino acids. V gave up 8 bases and J gave up 0 bases; unmatched junction bases: 2. The V gene's germline CDR1 is MNHNY and CDR2 SVGAGI (reference sequence). The CDR3 DNA is TGTGCCAGCGGGGACAGGGGGCACTCTGGGGCCAACGTCCTGACTTTC. As protein: CASGDRGHSGANVLTF.